This T cell receptor beta chain was documented in a study of control samples from healthy donors and cancer patients. Method: immunoSEQ multiplex PCR; TCRdb's copy keeps in-frame clones and lacks some. The data show roughly 120,000 clones, approximately 90% seen once. The junction had 8 bases not matched to a gene; V was cut back by 5 bases and J by 1 base. Germline CDR1 reads LGHDT; CDR2 reads YNNKEL (reference sequence). This CDR3 has 16 residues. This chain links TRBV3-1 (or the pseudogene TRBV3-2) with TRBJ2-3; 8 positions agree with TRBD1. Sequences were obtained from blood. The source is an older woman in good health. CDR3 DNA sequence: TGTGCCAGCAGCGGGGCCGGACAGGGCGGCACAGATACGCAGTATTTT. Amino acid sequence: CASSGAGQGGTDTQYF.